The 22 T cell receptor beta chains below all came from one sample that was sequenced in a study of OX40 agonist ivuxolimab in advanced cancers. Clones were read by immunoSEQ multiplex PCR, and TCRdb kept only the in-frame ones, dropping some. Among roughly 64,000 clones listed, 80% to 95% were seen once. Here the sequenced sample was CD4+ or CD8+ T cells sorted from blood, taken in a trial of the OX40 agonist ivuxolimab. These receptors were obtained from an adult with an advanced solid tumor such as melanoma, head and neck, liver or kidney cancer.

V and J are TRBV7-9 and TRBJ2-5; D may match TRBD1 or TRBD2 (5 bases each). Germline V gene sequence: CDR1 SEHNR, CDR2 FQNEAQ (reference sequence). CDR3 size: 12 residues. Trimming removed 3 bases at V and 5 bases at J, with 7 bases between. The DNA for the CDR3 is TGTGCCAGCAGCTTTGAGGGGGAGACCCAGTACTTC. Amino acid sequence: CASSFEGETQYF.

Details on this clone: This sample also contains other DNA sequences that code for the same CDR3. The V gene is TRBV18, the J gene TRBJ1-2; D remains unclear. Germline CDR1 and CDR2: KGHSH and LQKENI. There are 14 residues in the CDR3. The germline V and J ends were trimmed by 0 bases and 2 bases, with 7 bases remaining between them. The CDR3 sequence: CASSPPVQNYGYTF. Here the CDR3 DNA reads TGTGCCAGCTCACCACCGGTGCAGAACTATGGCTACACCTTC.

The chain uses TRBV29-1 and TRBJ2-5, with 9 bases fitting TRBD1. The CDR3 consists of 14 residues. V trimming: 6 bases; J trimming: 0 bases; junction bases outside the gene matches: 5. The germline gives CDR1 SQVTM, CDR2 ANQGSEA. The CDR3 protein is CSVWDRAYQETQYF. CDR3 in DNA: TGCAGCGTATGGGACAGGGCGTACCAAGAGACCCAGTACTTC.

V usage is TRBV2 and J usage is TRBJ2-3, with 9 bases lining up with TRBD2. The V segment lost 6 bases and the J segment 6 bases; nucleotides outside the gene matches: 10. CDR1 is SNHLY, CDR2 FYNNEI, per germline. CDR3 length: 15 amino acids. Written as DNA, the CDR3 is TGTGCCAGCAGACAAAGTAGCGGGAGTCCCGATACGCAGTATTTT. Translating gives CASRQSSGSPDTQYF.

V usage is TRBV7-6 and J usage is TRBJ1-2; TRBD1 agrees at 8 bases. V lost 5 bases to trimming and J lost 4 bases; unmatched junction nucleotides: 6. Looked up from germline, CDR1 is SGHVS and CDR2 is FNYEAQ. CDR3 length: 14 residues. The CDR3 DNA sequence: TGTGCCAGCAGCAGAGATACAGGGGGCTATGGCTACACCTTC. Translating gives CASSRDTGGYGYTF.

This clone was counted a single time. The chain uses TRBV7-9 and TRBJ1-1; D gene ambiguous. The CDR3 spans 16 residues. Looked up from germline, CDR1 is SEHNR and CDR2 is FQNEAQ (reference sequence). Trimming stripped 5 bases from V and 5 bases from J, with 21 bases between. Written as DNA, the CDR3 is TGTGCCAGCAGCCCTTCGGGAGTCGGAGTGGGGACTGAAGCTTTCTTT. The encoded protein is CASSPSGVGVGTEAFF.

This sequence joins TRBV5-1 and TRBJ2-1, with 14 positions matching TRBD2. The CDR3 is 15 residues long. From germline, CDR1 is SGHRS and CDR2 YFSETQ. V lost 3 bases, J lost 6 bases, and 2 bases stayed unmatched. The CDR3 loop is CASSWTSGRPNEQFF. CDR3 DNA sequence: TGCGCCAGCAGCTGGACTAGCGGGAGGCCCAATGAGCAGTTCTTC.

This rearrangement joins TRBV19 to TRBJ2-5; 9 nucleotides match TRBD2. The V segment lost 5 bases and the J segment 5 bases; nucleotides outside the gene matches: 12. Per the germline V gene, CDR1 is LNHDA and CDR2 is SQIVND (reference sequence). This CDR3 contains 16 residues. CDR3 sequence: CASSRSSGTLEETQYF. CDR3 DNA sequence: TGTGCCAGTAGTCGGTCTAGCGGGACGTTGGAGGAGACCCAGTACTTC.

V and J are TRBV7-9 and TRBJ2-5, with TRBD2 as a possible D gene (5 bases). Trimming took off 5 bases at V and 3 bases at J, with 10 bases between the two ends. The CDR3 contains 13 residues. The germline CDR1 and CDR2 sequences are SEHNR and FQNEAQ (reference sequence). The CDR3 DNA sequence: TGTGCCAGCAGCCTGAGGGCGGAAGAGACCCAGTACTTC. The encoded protein is CASSLRAEETQYF.

V usage is TRBV7-9 and J usage is TRBJ2-3; D is undetermined. CDR3 length: 14 amino acids. CDR1 is SEHNR and CDR2 is FQNEAQ in the germline V gene (reference sequence). V was cut by 1 base and J by 0 bases, with 5 bases left in between. The CDR3 nucleotides are TGTGCCAGCAGCTTAGGACTGAGCACAGATACGCAGTATTTT. Its translation is CASSLGLSTDTQYF.

This chain joins TRBV28 and TRBJ2-7; the match to TRBD2 covers 7 bases. CDR3 length: 17 residues. Germline CDR1 is MDHEN and CDR2 is SYDVKM. Germline trimming cut 3 bases from V and 3 bases from J; bases unmatched to any gene: 14. CDR3 region: CASSLHSGLAENYEQYF. Here the CDR3 DNA reads TGTGCCAGCAGTTTGCATTCTGGGCTAGCGGAGAACTACGAGCAGTACTTC.

A few counts support this clone. The genes are TRBV4-2 and TRBJ2-2; 8 positions agree with TRBD1. Trimming took 0 bases from V and 5 from J; bases not matched to a gene: 5. This CDR3 has 16 amino acids. Germline lookup yields CDR1 LGHNA and CDR2 YNFKEQ. The CDR3 DNA sequence: TGTGCCAGCAGCCAAGATCGACAGGGGCTTACCGGGGAGCTGTTTTTT. Its translation: CASSQDRQGLTGELFF.

The chain links TRBV11-3 to TRBJ2-2; 7 bases map to TRBD2. Looked up from germline, CDR1 is SGHNT and CDR2 is YENEEA. The CDR3 has 14 residues. The ends lost 5 bases at V and 1 base at J; junction bases unmatched: 1. DNA for the CDR3: TGTGCCAGCAGCGGGAGGGGGAACACCGGGGAGCTGTTTTTT. Amino acid sequence: CASSGRGNTGELFF.

The rearrangement joins TRBV19 to TRBJ1-5; D not certain. V lost 7 bases and J lost 0, with 13 bases in between. CDR3 length: 15 amino acids. Per germline, CDR1 LNHDA and CDR2 SQIVND (reference sequence). The CDR3 DNA is TGTGCCAGTACCTTAATGACGGGTAGCAATCAGCCCCAGCATTTT. It codes for CASTLMTGSNQPQHF.

As to this clone: Relative to the germline gene, one junction end is altered; a read error may explain this. The chain has TRBV19 and TRBJ1-1, with D possibly TRBD1 on 6 matching bases. The CDR3 runs 13 residues. Germline V gives CDR1 LNHDA, CDR2 SQIVND (reference sequence). The CDR3 DNA sequence: TGTGCCAGTACCCTCGGGGGGACACTGAAGCTTCTCTTT. This gives the protein CASTLGGTLKLLF.

This clone is a singleton in its sample. This chain joins TRBV7-2 and TRBJ2-5; D is possibly TRBD2 (6 bases). The CDR3 runs to 16 residues. V lost 5 bases and J 1 base, leaving 17 bases between the germline ends. Germline V gene data show CDR1 as SGHTA and CDR2 as FQGNSA. The CDR3 reads CASSGEVLAFQETQYF. The DNA of the CDR3 is TGTGCCAGCAGCGGAGAGGTCCTAGCGTTCCAAGAGACCCAGTACTTC.

The chain has TRBV5-1 and TRBJ2-3; 7 bases agree with TRBD2. Germline V gene sequence: CDR1 SGHRS, CDR2 YFSETQ. V was pared by 0 bases and J by 5 bases, with 9 bases of the junction left unmatched. The CDR3 is 16 residues long. This CDR3 reads CASSLVAGAGIDTQYF. DNA of the CDR3: TGCGCCAGCAGCTTGGTTGCGGGAGCTGGTATAGATACGCAGTATTTT.

CDR3 in DNA: TGCGCCAGCAGCTTGGGGGGACAGGGATTGAGAACTGAAGCTTTCTTT. This sequence encodes CASSLGGQGLRTEAFF. This sequence joins TRBV5-1 and TRBJ1-1, with 9 bases matching TRBD1. V lost 0 bases and J lost 5; bases outside the gene matches: 8. CDR1 and CDR2 from the germline V gene are SGHRS and YFSETQ. This CDR3 has 16 amino acids.

The chain uses TRBV14 and TRBJ1-1; 10 bases are a match to TRBD1. Trimming took 4 bases from V and 0 from J; bases not matched to a gene: 5. The CDR3 extends over 16 amino acids. Germline CDR1 reads SGHDN; CDR2 reads FVKESK. The CDR3 DNA follows: TGTGCCAGCAGCCCCAAGACAGGGGGCGTGAACACTGAAGCTTTCTTT. Amino acids: CASSPKTGGVNTEAFF.

This chain joins TRBV18 and TRBJ1-4; 10 positions agree with TRBD1. The germline gives CDR1 KGHSH, CDR2 LQKENI. The CDR3 consists of 14 residues. V shed 3 bases and J 6 bases; nucleotides not matched to a gene: 1. This CDR3 is CASSPGTGDEKLFF. DNA of the CDR3: TGTGCCAGCTCACCCGGGACAGGGGATGAAAAACTGTTTTTT.

The chain carries TRBV25-1 and TRBJ1-3, with D possibly TRBD1 on 6 matching bases. Germline V lookup: CDR1 MGHDK, CDR2 SYGVNS. Deletions cut 4 bases from V and 0 bases from J, with 16 bases between. This CDR3 is built from 17 residues. In DNA form, the CDR3 reads TGTGCCAGCAGTGGACAGGACAGACTTTTCTCTGGAAACACCATATATTTT. It specifies CASSGQDRLFSGNTIYF. Full variable domain (outside the CDR3, taken from reference TRBV25-1 and TRBJ1-3): EADIYQTPRYLVIGTGKKITLECSQTMGHDKMYWYQQDPGMELHLIHYSYGVNSTEKGDLSSESTVSRIRTEHFPLTLESARPSHTSQYLCASSGQDRLFSGNTIYFGEGSWLTVV.

J is TRBJ2-3 and V is TRBV7-2; no clear D gene. The CDR3 runs to 15 residues. Germline CDR1 is SGHTA and CDR2 is FQGNSA. Trimming took off 2 bases at V and 1 base at J, with 10 bases between the two ends. In nucleotides, the CDR3 is TGTGCCAGCAGCTTAACGCGGTTTGGCACAGATACGCAGTATTTT. Encoded protein: CASSLTRFGTDTQYF.